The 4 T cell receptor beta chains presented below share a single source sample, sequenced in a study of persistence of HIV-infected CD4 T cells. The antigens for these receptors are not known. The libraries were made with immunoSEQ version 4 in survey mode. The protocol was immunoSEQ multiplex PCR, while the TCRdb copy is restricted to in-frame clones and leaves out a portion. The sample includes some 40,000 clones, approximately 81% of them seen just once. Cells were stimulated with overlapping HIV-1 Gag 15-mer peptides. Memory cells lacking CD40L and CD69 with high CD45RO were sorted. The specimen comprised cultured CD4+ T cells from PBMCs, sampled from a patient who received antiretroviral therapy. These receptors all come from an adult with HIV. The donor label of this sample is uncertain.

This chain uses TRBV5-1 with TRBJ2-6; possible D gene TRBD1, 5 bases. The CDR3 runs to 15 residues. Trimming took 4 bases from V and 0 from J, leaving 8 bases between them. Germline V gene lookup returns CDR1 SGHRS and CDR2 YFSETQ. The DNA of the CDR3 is TGCGCCAGCAGCCCGACAGTCTCTGGGGCCAACGTCCTGACTTTC. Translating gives CASSPTVSGANVLTF.

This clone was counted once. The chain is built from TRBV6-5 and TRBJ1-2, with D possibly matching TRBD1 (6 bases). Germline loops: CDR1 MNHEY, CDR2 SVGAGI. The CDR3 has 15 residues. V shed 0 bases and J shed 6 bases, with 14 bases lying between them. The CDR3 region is CASSYSLGYRDGYTF. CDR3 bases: TGTGCCAGCAGTTACTCGCTAGGGTACAGGGATGGCTACACCTTC.

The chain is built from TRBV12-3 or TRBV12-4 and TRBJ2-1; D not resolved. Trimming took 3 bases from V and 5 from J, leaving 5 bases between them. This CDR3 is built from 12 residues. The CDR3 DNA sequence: TGTGCCAGCAGTTTTTGGGACAATGAGCAGTTCTTC. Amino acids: CASSFWDNEQFF.

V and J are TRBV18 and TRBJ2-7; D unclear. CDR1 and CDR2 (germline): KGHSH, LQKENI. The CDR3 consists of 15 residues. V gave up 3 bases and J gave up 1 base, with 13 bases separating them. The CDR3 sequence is CASSPSSDASYEQYF. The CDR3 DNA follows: TGTGCCAGCTCACCTTCCTCAGATGCTTCCTACGAGCAGTACTTC.